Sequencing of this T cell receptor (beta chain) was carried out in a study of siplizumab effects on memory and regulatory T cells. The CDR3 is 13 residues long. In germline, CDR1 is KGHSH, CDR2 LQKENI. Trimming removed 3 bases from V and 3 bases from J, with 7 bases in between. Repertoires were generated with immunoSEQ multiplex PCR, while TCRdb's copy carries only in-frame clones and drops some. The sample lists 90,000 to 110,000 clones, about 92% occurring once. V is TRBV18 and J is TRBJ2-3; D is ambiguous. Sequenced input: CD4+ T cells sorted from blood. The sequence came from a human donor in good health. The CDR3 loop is CASSPFITDTQYF. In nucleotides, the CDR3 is TGTGCCAGCTCACCGTTCATAACAGATACGCAGTATTTT.